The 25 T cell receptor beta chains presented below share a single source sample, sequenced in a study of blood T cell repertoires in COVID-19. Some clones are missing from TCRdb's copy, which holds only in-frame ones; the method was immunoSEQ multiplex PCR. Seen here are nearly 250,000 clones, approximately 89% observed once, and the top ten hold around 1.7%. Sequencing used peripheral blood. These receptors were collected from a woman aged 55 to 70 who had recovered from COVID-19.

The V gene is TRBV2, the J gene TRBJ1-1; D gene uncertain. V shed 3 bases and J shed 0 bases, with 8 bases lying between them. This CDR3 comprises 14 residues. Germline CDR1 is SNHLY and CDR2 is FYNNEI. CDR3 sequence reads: CASSDSALNTEAFF. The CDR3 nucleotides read TGTGCCAGCAGTGACTCAGCGTTGAACACTGAAGCTTTCTTT.

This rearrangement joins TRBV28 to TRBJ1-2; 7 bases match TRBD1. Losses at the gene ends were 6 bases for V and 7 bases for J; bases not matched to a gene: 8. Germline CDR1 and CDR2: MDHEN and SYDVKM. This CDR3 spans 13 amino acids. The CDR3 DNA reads TGTGCCAGCAGCCCGACAGGGACGGTTGGCTACACCTTC. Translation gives CASSPTGTVGYTF.

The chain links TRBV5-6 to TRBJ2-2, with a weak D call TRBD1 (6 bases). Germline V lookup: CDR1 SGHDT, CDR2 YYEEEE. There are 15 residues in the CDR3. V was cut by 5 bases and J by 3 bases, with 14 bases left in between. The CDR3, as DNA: TGTGCCAGCAGGGGATGGAACAGGGACACCGGGGAGCTGTTTTTT. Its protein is CASRGWNRDTGELFF. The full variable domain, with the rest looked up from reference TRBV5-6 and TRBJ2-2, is DAGVTQSPTHLIKTRGQQVTLRCSPKSGHDTVSWYQQALGQGPQFIFQYYEEEERQRGNFPDRFSGHQFPNYSSELNVNALLLGDSALYLCASRGWNRDTGELFFGEGSRLTVL.

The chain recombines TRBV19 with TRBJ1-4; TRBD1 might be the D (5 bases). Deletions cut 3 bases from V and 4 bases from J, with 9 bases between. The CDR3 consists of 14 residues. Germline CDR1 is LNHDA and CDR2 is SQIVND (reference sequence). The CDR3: CASSIAGVNEKLFF. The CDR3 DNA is TGTGCCAGTAGTATTGCGGGGGTTAATGAAAAACTGTTTTTT.

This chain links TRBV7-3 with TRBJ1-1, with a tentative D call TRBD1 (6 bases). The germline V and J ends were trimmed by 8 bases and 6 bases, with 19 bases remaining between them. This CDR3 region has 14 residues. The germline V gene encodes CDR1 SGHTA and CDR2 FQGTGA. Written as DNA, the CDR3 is TGTGCCAGCTCCCCAAGCGCAGGGGCCCCTGAAGCTTTCTTT. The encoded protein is CASSPSAGAPEAFF.

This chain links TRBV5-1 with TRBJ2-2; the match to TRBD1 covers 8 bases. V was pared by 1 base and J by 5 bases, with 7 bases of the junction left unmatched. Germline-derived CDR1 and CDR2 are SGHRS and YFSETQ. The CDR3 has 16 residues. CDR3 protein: CASSLQTGGRTGELFF. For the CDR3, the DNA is TGCGCCAGCAGCTTGCAAACAGGGGGGAGGACCGGGGAGCTGTTTTTT. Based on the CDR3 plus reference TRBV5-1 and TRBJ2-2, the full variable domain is KAGVTQTPRYLIKTRGQQVTLSCSPISGHRSVSWYQQTPGQGLQFLFEYFSETQRNKGNFPGRFSGRQFSNSRSEMNVSTLELGDSALYLCASSLQTGGRTGELFFGEGSRLTVL.

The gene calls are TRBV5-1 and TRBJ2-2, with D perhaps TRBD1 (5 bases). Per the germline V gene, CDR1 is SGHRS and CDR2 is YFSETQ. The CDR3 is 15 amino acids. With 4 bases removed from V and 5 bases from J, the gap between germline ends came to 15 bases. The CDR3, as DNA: TGCGCCAGCAGCACCGGCACAGGTTGGACCGGGGAGCTGTTTTTT. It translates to CASSTGTGWTGELFF.

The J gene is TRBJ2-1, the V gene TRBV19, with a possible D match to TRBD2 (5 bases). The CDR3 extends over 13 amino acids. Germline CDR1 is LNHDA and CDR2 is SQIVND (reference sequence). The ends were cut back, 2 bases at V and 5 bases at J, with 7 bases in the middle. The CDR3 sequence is CASSIRGNNEQFF. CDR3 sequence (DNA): TGTGCCAGTAGTATACGGGGAAACAATGAGCAGTTCTTC.

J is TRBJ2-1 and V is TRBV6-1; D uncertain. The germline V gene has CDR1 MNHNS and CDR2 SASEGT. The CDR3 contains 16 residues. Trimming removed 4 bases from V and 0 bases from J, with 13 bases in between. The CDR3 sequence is CASSGLAQPSYNEQFF. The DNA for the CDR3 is TGTGCCAGCAGTGGATTAGCTCAACCCTCCTACAATGAGCAGTTCTTC.

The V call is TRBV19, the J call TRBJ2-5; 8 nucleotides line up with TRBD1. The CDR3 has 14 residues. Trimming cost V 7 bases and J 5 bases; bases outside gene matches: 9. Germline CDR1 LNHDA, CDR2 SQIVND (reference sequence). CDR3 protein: CASNTGQVSETQYF. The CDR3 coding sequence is TGTGCCAGTAACACGGGACAGGTTAGCGAGACCCAGTACTTC.

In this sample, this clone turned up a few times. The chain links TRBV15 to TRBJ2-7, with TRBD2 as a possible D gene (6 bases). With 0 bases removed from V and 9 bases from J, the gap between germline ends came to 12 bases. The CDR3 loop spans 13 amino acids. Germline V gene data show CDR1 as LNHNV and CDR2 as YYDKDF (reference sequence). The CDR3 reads CATSRDRGGRQYF. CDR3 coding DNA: TGTGCCACCAGCAGAGATCGTGGAGGGCGGCAGTACTTC.

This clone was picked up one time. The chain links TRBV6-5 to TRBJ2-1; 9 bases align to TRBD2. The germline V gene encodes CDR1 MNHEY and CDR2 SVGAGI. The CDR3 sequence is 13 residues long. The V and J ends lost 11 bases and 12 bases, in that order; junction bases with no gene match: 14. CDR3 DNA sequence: TGTGCCGGCGGAAATCTAGCGGGGTACGTGCAGTTCTTC. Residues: CAGGNLAGYVQFF.

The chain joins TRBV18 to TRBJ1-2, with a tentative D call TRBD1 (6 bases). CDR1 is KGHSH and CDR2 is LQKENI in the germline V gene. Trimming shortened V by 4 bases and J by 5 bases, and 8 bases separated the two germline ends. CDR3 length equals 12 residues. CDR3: CASSLQGYGYTF. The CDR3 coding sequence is TGTGCCAGCTCACTACAGGGTTATGGCTACACCTTC.

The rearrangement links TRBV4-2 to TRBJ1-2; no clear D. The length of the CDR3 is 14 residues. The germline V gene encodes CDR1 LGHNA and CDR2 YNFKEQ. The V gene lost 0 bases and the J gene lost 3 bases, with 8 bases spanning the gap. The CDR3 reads CASSQDRVDYGYTF. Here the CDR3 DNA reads TGTGCCAGCAGCCAAGATCGGGTGGACTATGGCTACACCTTC.

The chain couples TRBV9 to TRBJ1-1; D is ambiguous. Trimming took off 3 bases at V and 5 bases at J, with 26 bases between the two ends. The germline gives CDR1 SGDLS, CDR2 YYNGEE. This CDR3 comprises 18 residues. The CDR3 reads CASSASTYPGGAGTEAFF. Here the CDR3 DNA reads TGTGCCAGCAGCGCTAGCACTTACCCGGGAGGCGCCGGAACTGAAGCTTTCTTT.

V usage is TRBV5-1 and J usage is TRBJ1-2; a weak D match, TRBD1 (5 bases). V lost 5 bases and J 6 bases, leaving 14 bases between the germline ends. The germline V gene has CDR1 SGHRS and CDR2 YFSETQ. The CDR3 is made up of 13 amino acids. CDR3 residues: CASSPQGTDGYTF. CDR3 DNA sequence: TGCGCCAGCAGTCCTCAGGGTACAGATGGCTACACCTTC.

CDR3 DNA sequence: TGTGCCAGCAGCTTTCCTAGCGGGGGGACGAACACCGGGGAGCTGTTTTTT. It encodes CASSFPSGGTNTGELFF. The rearrangement links TRBV7-2 to TRBJ2-2; 11 nucleotides align to TRBD2. CDR1 and CDR2 from the germline V gene are SGHTA and FQGNSA. After removal of 3 bases from V and 0 bases from J, the junction contained 3 bases not matched to a gene. The CDR3 is 17 residues long.

CDR3 loop: CASSLAGLAANNEQFF. The CDR3 coding sequence is TGCGCCAGCAGCTTGGCCGGACTAGCGGCCAACAATGAGCAGTTCTTC. The chain recombines TRBV5-1 with TRBJ2-1; 10 bases line up with TRBD2. Germline lookup yields CDR1 SGHRS and CDR2 YFSETQ. The ends lost 0 bases at V and 5 bases at J; junction bases unmatched: 5. The CDR3 is made up of 16 amino acids.

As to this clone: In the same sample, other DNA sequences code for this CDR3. CDR3 amino acids: CATSRDVSGGQPQHF. The CDR3 bases are TGTGCCACCAGCAGAGATGTTTCAGGGGGACAGCCCCAGCATTTT. The genes are TRBV15 and TRBJ1-5; 7 bases are a match to TRBD1. Germline-derived CDR1 and CDR2 are LNHNV and YYDKDF (reference sequence). The CDR3 runs to 15 residues. J lost 7 bases, V lost 0 bases, and 6 bases had no gene match.

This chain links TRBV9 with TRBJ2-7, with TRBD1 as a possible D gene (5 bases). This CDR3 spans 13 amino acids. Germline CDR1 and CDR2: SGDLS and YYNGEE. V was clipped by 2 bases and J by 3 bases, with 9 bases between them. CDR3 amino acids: CASSVTVDYEQYF. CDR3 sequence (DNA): TGTGCCAGCAGCGTGACAGTCGACTACGAGCAGTACTTC.

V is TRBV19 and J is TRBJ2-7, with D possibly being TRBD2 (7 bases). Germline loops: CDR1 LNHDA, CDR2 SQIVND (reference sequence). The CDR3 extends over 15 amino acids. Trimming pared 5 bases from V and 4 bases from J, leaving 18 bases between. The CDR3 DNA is TGTGCCAGTAGTCGTCGGGACAAGGGAGGGTACGAGCAGTACTTC. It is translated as CASSRRDKGGYEQYF.

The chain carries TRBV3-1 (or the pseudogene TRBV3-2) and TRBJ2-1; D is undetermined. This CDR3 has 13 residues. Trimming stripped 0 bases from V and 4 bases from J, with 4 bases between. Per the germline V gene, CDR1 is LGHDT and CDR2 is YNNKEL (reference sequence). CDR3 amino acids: CASSQERYNEQFF. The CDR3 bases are TGTGCCAGCAGCCAAGAACGGTACAATGAGCAGTTCTTC.

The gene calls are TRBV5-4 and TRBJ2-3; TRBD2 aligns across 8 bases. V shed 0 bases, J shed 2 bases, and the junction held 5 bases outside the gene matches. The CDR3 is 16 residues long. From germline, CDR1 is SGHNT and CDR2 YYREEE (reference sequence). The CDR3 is CASSLDLAGPTDTQYF. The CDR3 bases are TGTGCCAGCAGCTTGGATTTAGCGGGGCCCACAGATACGCAGTATTTT.

CDR3: CASRPGGSRTFYNEQFF. The CDR3 region has the DNA TGTGCCAGCAGGCCAGGGGGATCCCGGACTTTTTACAATGAGCAGTTCTTC. The V call is TRBV27, the J call TRBJ2-1; 7 bases line up with TRBD1. The V and J ends lost 6 bases and 4 bases, in that order; junction bases with no gene match: 15. The CDR3 is 17 amino acids. Germline lookup yields CDR1 MNHEY and CDR2 SMNVEV (reference sequence).

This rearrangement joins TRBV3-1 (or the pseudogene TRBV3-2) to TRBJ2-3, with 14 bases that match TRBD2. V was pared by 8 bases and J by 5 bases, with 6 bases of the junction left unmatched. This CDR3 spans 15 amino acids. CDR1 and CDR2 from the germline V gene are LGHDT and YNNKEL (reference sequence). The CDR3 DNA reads TGTGCCAGCGGGGCGGGGACTAGCGGGGGAGATACGCAGTATTTT. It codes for CASGAGTSGGDTQYF.